Listed below are T cell receptor beta chains from one sample, sequenced in a study of cytomegalovirus exposure and HLA in healthy donors. The method was immunoSEQ multiplex PCR; TCRdb's version includes in-frame clones alone and lacks a portion of them. Of approximately 140,000 clones in the sample, 82% were seen once. Sample: PBMCs. These receptor sequences come from a boy between 10 and 17 years old in good health and CMV-seronegative. The conserved cysteine and the conserved F or W are not part of the CDR3 here. Each record gives: clone size, J gene, V gene, CDR3 protein. Size values are once, few and many counts, or a class for expanded clones, and some rows have none.

.,TRBJ2-5,TRBV9,ASSSGTGTSGRLPRETQY
.,TRBJ2-5,TRBV4-1,ASSQRTAVKETQY
.,TRBJ2-3,TRBV4-2,ASSQGVDRGTDTQY
.,TRBJ2-3,TRBV10-3,AIRDSSGPYTDTQY
.,TRBJ1-2,TRBV5-1,ASSPDRGQDYGYT
.,TRBJ2-4,TRBV30,AWSSGQLAKNIQY
.,TRBJ2-1,TRBV6-1,ASSDAGVNDEQF
once,TRBJ2-2,TRBV4-1,ASSQARGTSDAGELF
.,TRBJ2-1,TRBV9,ASSVEGDSYNEQF
.,TRBJ2-5,TRBV11-3,ASTKGTSGRQETQY
few,TRBJ1-1,TRBV5-1,ASSLSMGLNTEAF
.,TRBJ2-1,TRBV15,ATSPGTSGRNEQF
.,TRBJ2-7,TRBV5-5,ASTSGLSPEQY
once,TRBJ1-2,TRBV5-1,ASSLDRVGYT
.,TRBJ2-5,TRBV19,ASSIDEESQETQY
.,TRBJ1-5,TRBV6-1,ASNRGNSNQPQH
few,TRBJ2-7,TRBV30,AWSVALAGPEQY
.,TRBJ2-3,TRBV29-1,SVEGGLAGSDTQY
.,TRBJ2-3,TRBV4-3,ASSQEGRLADTDTQY
.,TRBJ1-1,TRBV7-9,ASSPGTANTEAF
.,TRBJ2-5,TRBV13,ASSRDVGLQETQY
.,TRBJ2-3,TRBV7-9,ASSKQGASTDTQY
.,TRBJ2-7,TRBV11-2,ASSFHYEQY
.,TRBJ2-1,TRBV29-1,SVELAAGNEQF
.,TRBJ2-7,TRBV14,ASSQLQGDYEQY
.,TRBJ2-3,TRBV30,AWVPRGEDTQY
.,TRBJ2-7,TRBV5-1,ASSPGDSLRGTQY
.,TRBJ2-7,TRBV25-1,ASSSRRRADLSYEQY
.,TRBJ1-1,TRBV29-1,SVPGQVIHGGSEAF
once,TRBJ2-5,TRBV2,ASSAGSRLSYQETQY
few,TRBJ1-5,TRBV2,ASKGTLAPNQPQH
few,TRBJ2-1,TRBV30,AFGTSGYNEQF
once,TRBJ2-2,TRBV29-1,SVVPPMGSGNTGELF
.,TRBJ1-2,TRBV6-6,ASSWDRGANYGYT
once,TRBJ2-2,TRBV19,ASSISSAGANTGELF
.,TRBJ2-1,TRBV4-1,ASSQDGLAGQDEQF
.,TRBJ2-5,TRBV5-6,ASSDRGQETQY
.,TRBJ1-1,TRBV7-9,ASSLGHPEAF
.,TRBJ2-5,TRBV7-8,ASSRGGPLGWETQY
.,TRBJ1-1,TRBV27,ASSLSGVSRSEAF
.,TRBJ1-3,TRBV7-8,ASSPDRGRNTIY
.,TRBJ1-2,TRBV10-3,AIKEAGLYGYT
.,TRBJ1-1,TRBV27,ASSQNGQGWNTEAF
.,TRBJ1-5,TRBV4-1,ASSQAPNQPQH